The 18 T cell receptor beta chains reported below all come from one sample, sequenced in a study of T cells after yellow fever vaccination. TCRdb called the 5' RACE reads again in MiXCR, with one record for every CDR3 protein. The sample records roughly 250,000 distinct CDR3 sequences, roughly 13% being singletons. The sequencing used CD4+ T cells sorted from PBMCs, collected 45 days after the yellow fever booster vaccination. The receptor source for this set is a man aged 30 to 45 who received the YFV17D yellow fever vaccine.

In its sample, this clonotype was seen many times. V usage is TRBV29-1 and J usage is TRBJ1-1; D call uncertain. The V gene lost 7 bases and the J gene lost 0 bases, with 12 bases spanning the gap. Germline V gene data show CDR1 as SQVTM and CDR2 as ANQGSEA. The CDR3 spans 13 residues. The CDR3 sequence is CSAAQVLNTEAFF. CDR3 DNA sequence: TGCAGCGCCGCTCAGGTGTTGAACACTGAAGCTTTCTTT.

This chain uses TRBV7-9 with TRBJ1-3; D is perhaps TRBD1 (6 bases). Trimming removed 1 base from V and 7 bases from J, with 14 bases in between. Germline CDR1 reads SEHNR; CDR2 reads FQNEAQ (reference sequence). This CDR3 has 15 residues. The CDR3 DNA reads TGTGCCAGCAGCTTAGAAGGGGGGAGTCGGAACACCATATATTTT. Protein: CASSLEGGSRNTIYF.

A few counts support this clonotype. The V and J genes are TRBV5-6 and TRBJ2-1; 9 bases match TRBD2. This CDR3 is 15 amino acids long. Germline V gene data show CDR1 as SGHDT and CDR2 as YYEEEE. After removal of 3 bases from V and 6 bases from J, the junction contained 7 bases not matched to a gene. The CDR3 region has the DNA TGTGCCAGCAGCTCTCCGGGACTAGCCAGCAATGAGCAGTTCTTC. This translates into CASSSPGLASNEQFF.

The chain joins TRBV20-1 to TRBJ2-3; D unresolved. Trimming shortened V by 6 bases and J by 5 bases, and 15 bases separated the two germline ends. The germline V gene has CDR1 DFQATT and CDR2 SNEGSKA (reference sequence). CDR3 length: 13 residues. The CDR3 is CSAVGSSIDTQYF. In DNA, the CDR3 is TGCAGTGCAGTGGGCAGTTCTATAGATACGCAGTATTTT.

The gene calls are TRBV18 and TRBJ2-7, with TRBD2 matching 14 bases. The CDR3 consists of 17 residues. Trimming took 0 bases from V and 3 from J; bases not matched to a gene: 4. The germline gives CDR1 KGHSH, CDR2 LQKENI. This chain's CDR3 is CASSPPLGLAGVYEQYF. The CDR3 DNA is TGTGCCAGCTCACCACCCCTGGGACTAGCGGGAGTCTACGAGCAGTACTTC.

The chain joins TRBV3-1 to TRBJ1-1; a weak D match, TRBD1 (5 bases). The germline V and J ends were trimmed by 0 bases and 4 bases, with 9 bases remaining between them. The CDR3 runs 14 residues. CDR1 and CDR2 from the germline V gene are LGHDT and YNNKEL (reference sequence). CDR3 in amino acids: CASSQDGRVTEAFF. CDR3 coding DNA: TGTGCCAGCAGCCAAGATGGCAGGGTCACTGAAGCTTTCTTT.

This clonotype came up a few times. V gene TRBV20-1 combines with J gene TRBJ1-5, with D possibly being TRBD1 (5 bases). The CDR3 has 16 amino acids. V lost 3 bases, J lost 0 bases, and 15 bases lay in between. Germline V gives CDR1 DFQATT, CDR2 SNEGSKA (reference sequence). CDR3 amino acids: CSASRPGDHSNQPQHF. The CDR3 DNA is TGCAGTGCTAGCCGCCCGGGGGATCATAGCAATCAGCCCCAGCATTTT.

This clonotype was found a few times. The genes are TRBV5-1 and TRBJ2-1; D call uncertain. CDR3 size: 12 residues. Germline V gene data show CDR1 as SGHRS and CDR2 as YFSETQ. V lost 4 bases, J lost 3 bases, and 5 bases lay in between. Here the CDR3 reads CASSKDYNEQFF. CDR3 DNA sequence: TGCGCCAGCAGCAAGGACTACAATGAGCAGTTCTTC.

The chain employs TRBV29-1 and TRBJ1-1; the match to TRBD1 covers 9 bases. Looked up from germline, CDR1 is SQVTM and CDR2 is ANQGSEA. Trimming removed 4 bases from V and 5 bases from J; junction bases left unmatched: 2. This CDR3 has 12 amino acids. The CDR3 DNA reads TGCAGCGTTGGACAGGGGGAAACTGAAGCTTTCTTT. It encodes CSVGQGETEAFF.

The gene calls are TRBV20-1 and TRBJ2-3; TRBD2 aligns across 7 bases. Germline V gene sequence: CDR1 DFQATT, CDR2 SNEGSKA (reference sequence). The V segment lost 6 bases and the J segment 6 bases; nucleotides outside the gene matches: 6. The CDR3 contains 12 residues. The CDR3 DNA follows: TGCAGTGCCGGCGGGAGAGCCGATACGCAGTATTTT. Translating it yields CSAGGRADTQYF.

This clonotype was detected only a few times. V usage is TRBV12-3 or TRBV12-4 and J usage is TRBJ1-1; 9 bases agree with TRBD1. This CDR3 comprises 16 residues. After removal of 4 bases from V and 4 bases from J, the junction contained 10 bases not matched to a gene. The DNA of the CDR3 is TGTGCCAGCAGTTCGGACAGGGGATTCAGGGGCACTGAAGCTTTCTTT. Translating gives CASSSDRGFRGTEAFF.

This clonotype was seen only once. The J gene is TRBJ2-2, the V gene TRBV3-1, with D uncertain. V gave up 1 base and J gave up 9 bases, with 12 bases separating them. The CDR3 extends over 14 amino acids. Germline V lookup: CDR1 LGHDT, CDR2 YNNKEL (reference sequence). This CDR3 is CASSQVAPARELFF. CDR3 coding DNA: TGTGCCAGCAGCCAAGTGGCCCCAGCCAGGGAGCTGTTTTTT. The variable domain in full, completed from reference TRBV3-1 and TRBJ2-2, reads DTAVSQTPKYLVTQMGNDKSIKCEQNLGHDTMYWYKQDSKKFLKIMFSYNNKELIINETVPNRFSPKSPDKAHLNLHINSLELGDSAVYFCASSQVAPARELFFGEGSRLTVL.

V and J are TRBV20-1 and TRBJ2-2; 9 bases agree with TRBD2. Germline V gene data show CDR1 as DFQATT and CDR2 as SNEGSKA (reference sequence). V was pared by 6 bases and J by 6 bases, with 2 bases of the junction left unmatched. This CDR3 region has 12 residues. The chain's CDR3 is CSARTSAGELFF. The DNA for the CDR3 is TGCAGTGCAAGGACTAGCGCCGGGGAGCTGTTTTTT.

As DNA, the CDR3 is TGTGCCAGTAGTATAGCGGGTCTAAACACCGGGGAGCTGTTTTTT. Amino acids: CASSIAGLNTGELFF. V and J are TRBV19 and TRBJ2-2, with D unresolved. Per the germline V gene, CDR1 is LNHDA and CDR2 is SQIVND (reference sequence). Trimming took 1 base from V and 2 from J, leaving 8 bases between them. The CDR3 extends over 15 amino acids.

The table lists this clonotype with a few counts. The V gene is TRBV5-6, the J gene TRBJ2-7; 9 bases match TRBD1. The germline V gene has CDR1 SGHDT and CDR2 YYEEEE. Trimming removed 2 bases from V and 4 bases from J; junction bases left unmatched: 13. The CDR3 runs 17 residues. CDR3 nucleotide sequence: TGTGCCAGCAGCTTAGGGCTCCCCGGGACAGGGTATTACGAGCAGTACTTC. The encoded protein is CASSLGLPGTGYYEQYF.

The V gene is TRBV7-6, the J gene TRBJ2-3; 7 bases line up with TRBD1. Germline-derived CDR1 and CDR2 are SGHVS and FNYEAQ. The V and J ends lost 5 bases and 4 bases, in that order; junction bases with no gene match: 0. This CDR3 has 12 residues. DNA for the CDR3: TGTGCCAGCAGCGGGACAGCAGATACGCAGTATTTT. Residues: CASSGTADTQYF.

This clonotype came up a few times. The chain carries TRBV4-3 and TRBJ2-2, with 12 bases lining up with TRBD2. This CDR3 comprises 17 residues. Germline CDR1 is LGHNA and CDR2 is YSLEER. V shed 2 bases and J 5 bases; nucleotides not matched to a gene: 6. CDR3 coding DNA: TGCGCCAGCAGCCAACCTAGCGGGAGGGCCTGGACCGGGGAGCTGTTTTTT. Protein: CASSQPSGRAWTGELFF.

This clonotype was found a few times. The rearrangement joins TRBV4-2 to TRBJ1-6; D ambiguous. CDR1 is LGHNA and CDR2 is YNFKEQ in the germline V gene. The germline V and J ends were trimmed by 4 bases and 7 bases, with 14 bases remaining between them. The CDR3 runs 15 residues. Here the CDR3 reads CASSLQRADNSPLHF. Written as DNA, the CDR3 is TGTGCCAGCAGCCTACAGCGGGCCGACAATTCACCCCTCCACTTT.